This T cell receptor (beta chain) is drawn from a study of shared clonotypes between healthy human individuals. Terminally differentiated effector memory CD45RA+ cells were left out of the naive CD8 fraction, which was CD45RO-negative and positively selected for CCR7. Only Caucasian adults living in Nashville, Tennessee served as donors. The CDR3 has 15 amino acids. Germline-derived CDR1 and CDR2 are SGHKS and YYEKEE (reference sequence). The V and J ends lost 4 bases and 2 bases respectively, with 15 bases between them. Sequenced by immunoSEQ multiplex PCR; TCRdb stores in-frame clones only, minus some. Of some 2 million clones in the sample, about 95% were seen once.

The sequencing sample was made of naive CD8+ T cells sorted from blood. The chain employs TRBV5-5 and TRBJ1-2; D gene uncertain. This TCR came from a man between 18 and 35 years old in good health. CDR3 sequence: CASSPLSGGNYGYTF. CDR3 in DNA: TGTGCCAGCAGCCCACTGTCGGGCGGAAACTATGGCTACACCTTC.